This T cell receptor (beta chain) was recovered during a study of blood T cell repertoires in COVID-19. Study context: Spain, Italy and the United States supplied samples that represented acute and convalescent COVID-19. The analysed material was cDNA or gDNA that came from T cells, B-cell-depleted T cells, or PBMCs.

Per the original data handling: Researchers report that nucleated cell counts were estimated from reference gene primer amplification. Sequencing was performed with immunoSEQ multiplex PCR; in TCRdb, only in-frame clones are kept and a portion is missing. That table gives V, J and clone size, and the DNA gave D and trimming. Of 60,000 to 95,000 clones detected, roughly 70% appear once; the ten largest clones hold 2.5% to 3%. V lost 5 bases to trimming and J lost 6 bases, with 17 bases between them. Germline CDR1 LNHDA, CDR2 SQIVND (reference sequence). This CDR3 contains 15 residues. Sample: peripheral blood. V and J are TRBV19 and TRBJ2-1; possible D gene TRBD2, 6 bases. The receptor was derived from a human donor with acute or convalescent COVID-19. The donor label of this sample is uncertain. This CDR3 is CASSRTRGGVNEQFF. CDR3 DNA: TGTGCCAGTAGTCGGACCCGTGGAGGGGTCAATGAGCAGTTCTTC.